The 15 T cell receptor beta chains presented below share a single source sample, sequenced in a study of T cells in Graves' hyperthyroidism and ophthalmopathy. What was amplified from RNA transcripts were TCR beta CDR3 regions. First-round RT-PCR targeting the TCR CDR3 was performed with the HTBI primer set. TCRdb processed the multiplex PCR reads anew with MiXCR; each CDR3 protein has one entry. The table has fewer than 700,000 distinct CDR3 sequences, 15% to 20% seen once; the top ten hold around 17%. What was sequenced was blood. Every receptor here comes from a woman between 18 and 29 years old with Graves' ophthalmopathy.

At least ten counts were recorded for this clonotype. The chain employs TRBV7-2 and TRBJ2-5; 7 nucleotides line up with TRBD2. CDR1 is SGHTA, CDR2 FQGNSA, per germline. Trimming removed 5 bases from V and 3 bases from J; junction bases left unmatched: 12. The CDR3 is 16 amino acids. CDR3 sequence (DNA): TGTGCCAGCAGCCCGACCGGGACTACTTTGAAAGAGACCCAGTACTTC. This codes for CASSPTGTTLKETQYF.

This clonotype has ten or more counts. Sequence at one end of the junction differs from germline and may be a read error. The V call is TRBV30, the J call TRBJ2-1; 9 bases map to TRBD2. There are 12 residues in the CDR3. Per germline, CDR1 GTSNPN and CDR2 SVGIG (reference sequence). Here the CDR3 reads CARSSGRNEQFF. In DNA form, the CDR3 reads TGTGCCCGGAGTAGCGGGAGAAATGAGCAGTTCTTC.

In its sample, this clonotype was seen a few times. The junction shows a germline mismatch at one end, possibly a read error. CDR3 sequence: CASSVGENNEAFF. Written as DNA, the CDR3 is TGTGCCAGCAGTGTTGGGGAGAACAATGAAGCTTTCTTT. This chain joins TRBV25-1 and TRBJ1-1, with D unclear. From germline, CDR1 is MGHDK and CDR2 SYGVNS. The CDR3 length is 13 residues.

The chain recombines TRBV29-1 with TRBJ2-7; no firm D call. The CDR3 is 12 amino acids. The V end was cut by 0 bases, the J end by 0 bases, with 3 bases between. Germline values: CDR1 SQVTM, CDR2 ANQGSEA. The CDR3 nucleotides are TGCAGCGTTGAAGAGGGCTCCTACGAGCAGTACTTC. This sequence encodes CSVEEGSYEQYF.

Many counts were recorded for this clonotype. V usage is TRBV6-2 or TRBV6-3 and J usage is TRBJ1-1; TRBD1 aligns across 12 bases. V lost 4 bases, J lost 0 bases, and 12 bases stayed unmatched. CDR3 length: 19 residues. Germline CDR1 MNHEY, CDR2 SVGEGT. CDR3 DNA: TGTGCCAGCAGTTCGGCCACCCCGGGACAGGGGGCTTTGAACACTGAAGCTTTCTTT. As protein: CASSSATPGQGALNTEAFF.

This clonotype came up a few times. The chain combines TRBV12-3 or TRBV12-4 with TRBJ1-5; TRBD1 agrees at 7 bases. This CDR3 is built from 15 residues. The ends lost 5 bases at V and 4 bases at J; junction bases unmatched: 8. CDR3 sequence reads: CASSIRTGGNQPQHF. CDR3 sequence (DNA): TGTGCCAGCAGTATCCGGACAGGCGGAAATCAGCCCCAGCATTTT.

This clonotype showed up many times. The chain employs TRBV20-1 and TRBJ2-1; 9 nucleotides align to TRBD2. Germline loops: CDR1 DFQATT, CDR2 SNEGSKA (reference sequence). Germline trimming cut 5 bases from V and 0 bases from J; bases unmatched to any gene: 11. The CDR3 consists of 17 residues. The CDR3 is CSADSGGYASSYNEQFF. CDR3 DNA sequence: TGCAGTGCTGATAGCGGGGGCTACGCGAGCTCCTACAATGAGCAGTTCTTC.

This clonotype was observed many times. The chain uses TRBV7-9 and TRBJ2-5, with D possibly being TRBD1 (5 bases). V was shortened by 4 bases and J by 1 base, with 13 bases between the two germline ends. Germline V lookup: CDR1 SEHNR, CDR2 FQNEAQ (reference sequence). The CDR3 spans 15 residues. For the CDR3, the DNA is TGTGCCAGCAGCTCGAACCTGGGGCCCCAAGAGACCCAGTACTTC. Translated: CASSSNLGPQETQYF.

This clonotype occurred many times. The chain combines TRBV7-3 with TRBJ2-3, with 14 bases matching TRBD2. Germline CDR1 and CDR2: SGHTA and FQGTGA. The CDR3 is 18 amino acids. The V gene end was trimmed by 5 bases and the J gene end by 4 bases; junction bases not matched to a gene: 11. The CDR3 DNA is TGTGCCAGCAGCCCGGGACTAGCGGGAGTAGAGAAGGCAGATACGCAGTATTTT. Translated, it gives CASSPGLAGVEKADTQYF.

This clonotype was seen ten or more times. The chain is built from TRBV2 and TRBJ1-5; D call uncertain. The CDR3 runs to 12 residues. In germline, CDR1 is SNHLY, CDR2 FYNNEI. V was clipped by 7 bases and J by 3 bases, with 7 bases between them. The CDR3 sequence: CASTSNNQPQHF. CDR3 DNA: TGTGCCAGCACGTCCAACAATCAGCCCCAGCATTTT.

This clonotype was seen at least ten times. CDR3 bases: TGTGCCAGCACCCGTACGGGGCACCCCAATCAGCCCCAGCATTTT. It codes for CASTRTGHPNQPQHF. The chain joins TRBV2 to TRBJ1-5; D is possibly TRBD1 (5 bases). Trimming stripped 7 bases from V and 3 bases from J, with 16 bases between. This CDR3 is built from 15 residues. The germline V gene encodes CDR1 SNHLY and CDR2 FYNNEI.

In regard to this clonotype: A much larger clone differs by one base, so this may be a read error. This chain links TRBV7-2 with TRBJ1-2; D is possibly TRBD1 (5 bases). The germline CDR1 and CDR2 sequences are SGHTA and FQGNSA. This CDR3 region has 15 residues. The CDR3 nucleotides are TGTGCCACCAATAGGGTTCCGGGGGATAACCATGGCTACACCTTC. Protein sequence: CATNRVPGDNHGYTF.

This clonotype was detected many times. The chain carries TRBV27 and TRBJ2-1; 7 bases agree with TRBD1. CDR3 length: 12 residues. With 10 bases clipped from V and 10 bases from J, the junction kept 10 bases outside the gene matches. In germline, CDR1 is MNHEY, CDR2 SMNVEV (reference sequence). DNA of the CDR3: TGTGCCACTCTAGACAGGGTCGGCGAGCAGTTCTTC. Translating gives CATLDRVGEQFF.

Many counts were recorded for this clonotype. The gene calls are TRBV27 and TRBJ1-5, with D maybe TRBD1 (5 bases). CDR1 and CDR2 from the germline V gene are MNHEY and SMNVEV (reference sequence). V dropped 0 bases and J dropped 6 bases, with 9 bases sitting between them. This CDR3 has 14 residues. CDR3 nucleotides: TGTGCCAGCAGTTTATCGGGACCACGTCAGCCCCAGCATTTT. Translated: CASSLSGPRQPQHF.

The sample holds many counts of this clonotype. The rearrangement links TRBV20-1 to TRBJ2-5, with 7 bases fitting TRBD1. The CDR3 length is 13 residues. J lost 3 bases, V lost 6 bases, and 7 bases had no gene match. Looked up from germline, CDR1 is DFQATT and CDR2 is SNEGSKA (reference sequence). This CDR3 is CSANDRVKETQYF. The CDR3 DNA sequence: TGCAGTGCCAATGACAGGGTGAAAGAGACCCAGTACTTC.